The clone carrying this T cell receptor (beta chain) was found a few times. This CDR3 spans 16 amino acids. Germline V gene data show CDR1 as GTSNPN and CDR2 as SVGIG (reference sequence). This sample was included in a study of shared clonotypes between healthy human individuals. Genomic DNA belonging to each subset was distributed in equal measure over several immunoSEQ plates. The repertoire was sequenced with immunoSEQ multiplex PCR; TCRdb's copy has only in-frame clones and lacks some. The sample has fewer than 650,000 clones, 76% seen once. Donors, healthy HIV-negative adults, lacked recent acute infections or vaccinations. Every contributor of samples was a Caucasian grown-up residing in Nashville, Tennessee.

V gene TRBV30 combines with J gene TRBJ2-5; possibly TRBD2 for D (5 bases). TRBJ2-7 explains the end of the DNA better; the J call may be wrong. Sequencing was carried out using PBMCs. This clonotype was sampled from a woman between 40 and 50 years old in good health. Some clones in this sample may be carry-over from other donors' samples. The CDR3 sequence: CAWSVGSKRGSYEQYF. As DNA, the CDR3 is TGTGCCTGGAGTGTAGGGAGTAAAAGAGGCTCCTACGAGCAGTACTTC.